A selection of T cell receptor beta chains follows, all from one sample in a study of vaccination effects on CD4 cells after COVID-19. Repertoires were generated with immunoSEQ multiplex PCR, while TCRdb's copy carries only in-frame clones and drops some. The profile shows approximately 30,000 clones, 70% to 85% of them singletons. For these TCRs, the target antigens are not known. The sample here was CD4+ T cells from PBMCs cultured without peptide, taken after COVID-19 vaccination. The receptors shown here come from a human donor who received a COVID-19 vaccine. The CDR3 runs from the conserved cysteine through the conserved F or W. Clone size is shown for a subset of rows, as once, few, many or a class of expanded clone.

>TRBV10-3|-|TRBJ2-6
CAISESIGQGSSGANVLTF
>TRBV28|-|TRBJ2-7
CASSLGGGTSYEQYF
>TRBV5-4|-|TRBJ2-3
CASSLRDRADTQYF
>TRBV7-2|-|TRBJ2-3
CASNPGNGNTQYF
>TRBV30|-|TRBJ2-6
CAWSPQGARQKANVLTF
>TRBV3-1/TRBV3-2|few|TRBJ2-7
CASSQVPYEQYF
>TRBV2|-|TRBJ2-3
CASSPGLPTDTQYF
>TRBV27|-|TRBJ1-5
CASSPYSYNQPQHF
>TRBV4-3|-|TRBJ1-2
CASSRDRAGVNGYTF
>TRBV14|-|TRBJ1-6
CASRQYYNSPLHF
>TRBV19|-|TRBJ1-2
CASSMGTLYGYTF
>TRBV10-3|few|TRBJ1-3
CAISESGGGSSGNTIYF
>TRBV6-5|-|TRBJ2-5
CASRPSLETQYF
>TRBV18|-|TRBJ1-1
CASSPPGPNTEAFF
>TRBV4-2|-|TRBJ2-2
CASSQGQDTGELFF
>TRBV28|-|TRBJ2-7
CASSPLFWGSTTYEQYF
>TRBV7-8|-|TRBJ2-2
CASSPLRTLGDTGELFF
>TRBV5-4|-|TRBJ1-2
CASSLGGGHYGYTF
>TRBV28|once|TRBJ1-6
CASSWKFGGRSPLHF
>TRBV30|-|TRBJ2-2
CAWIGRRLGELFF
>TRBV6-5|-|TRBJ2-2
CASRSGNGELFF
>TRBV3-1/TRBV3-2|once|TRBJ2-6
CASSQLDRRRVPGANVLTF
>TRBV7-6|-|TRBJ2-6
CASSRSGTGANVLTF
>TRBV27|-|TRBJ1-2
CASSFNPGQGAGGYTF
>TRBV3-1/TRBV3-2|-|TRBJ2-3
CASSLGTTSTDTQYF
>TRBV12-3/TRBV12-4|-|TRBJ2-2
CASSSSVGELFF
>TRBV6-6|-|TRBJ1-2
CASTRDRDHYGYTF
>TRBV11-2|-|TRBJ2-7
CASSISGQGADEQYF
>TRBV7-2|once|TRBJ2-1
CASSLLRLNEQFF
>TRBV30|once|TRBJ2-3
CAWTKGSTDTQYF
>TRBV15|-|TRBJ1-3
CATSRDPRVNSGNTIYF
>TRBV11-3|-|TRBJ2-1
CASSRGGALNEQFF
>TRBV4-1|few|TRBJ2-3
CASSPGGGRTDTQYF
>TRBV4-2|-|TRBJ1-2
CASRPPGRLNYGYTF
>TRBV20-1|-|TRBJ1-5
CSASFGSSNQPQHF
>TRBV6-5|-|TRBJ2-5
CASSTHLGLQETQYF
>TRBV6-5|-|TRBJ2-5
CASRVGETQYF
>TRBV6-5|-|TRBJ1-2
CASSHDRGNGYTF
>TRBV4-2|-|TRBJ1-5
CASSQVTGTANQPQHF
>TRBV24-1|medium-sized|TRBJ1-4
CATSDSPGQGDEKLFF
>TRBV30|few|TRBJ2-1
CACTRQVIYNEQFF